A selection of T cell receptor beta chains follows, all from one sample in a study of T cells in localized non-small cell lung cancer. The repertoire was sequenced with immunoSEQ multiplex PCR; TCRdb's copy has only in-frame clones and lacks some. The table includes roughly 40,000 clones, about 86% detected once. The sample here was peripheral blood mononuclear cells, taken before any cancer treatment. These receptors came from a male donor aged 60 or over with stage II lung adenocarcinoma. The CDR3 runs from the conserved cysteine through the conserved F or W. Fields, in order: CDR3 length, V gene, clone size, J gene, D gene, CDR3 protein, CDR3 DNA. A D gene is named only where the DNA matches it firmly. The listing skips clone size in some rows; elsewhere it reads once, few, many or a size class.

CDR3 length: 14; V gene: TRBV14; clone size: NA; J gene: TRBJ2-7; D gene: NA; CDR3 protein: CASSEYREGNEQYF; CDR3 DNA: TGTGCCAGCAGCGAGTACAGGGAAGGGAACGAGCAGTACTTC
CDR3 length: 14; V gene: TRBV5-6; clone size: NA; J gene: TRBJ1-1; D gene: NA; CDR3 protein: CASSLGPWNTEAFF; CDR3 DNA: TGTGCCAGCAGCTTGGGACCGTGGAACACTGAAGCTTTCTTT
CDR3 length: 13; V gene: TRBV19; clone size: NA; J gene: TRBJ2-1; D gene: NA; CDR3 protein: CASSETHNNEQFF; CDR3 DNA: TGTGCCAGTAGCGAGACACACAACAATGAGCAGTTCTTC
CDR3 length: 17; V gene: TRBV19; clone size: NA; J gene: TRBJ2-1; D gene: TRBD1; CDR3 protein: CASSVPPGTGYAHEQFF; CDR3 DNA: TGTGCCAGTAGTGTCCCGCCCGGGACAGGGTATGCCCATGAGCAGTTCTTC
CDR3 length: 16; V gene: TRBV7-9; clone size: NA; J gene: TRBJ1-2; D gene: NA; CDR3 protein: CASSPPRTFSVAGATF; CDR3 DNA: TGTGCCAGCAGCCCCCCGCGGACATTCAGTGTTGCTGGGGCAACCTTC
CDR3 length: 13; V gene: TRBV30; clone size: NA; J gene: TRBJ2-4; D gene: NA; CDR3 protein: CAWSGGAKNIQYF; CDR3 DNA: TGTGCCTGGAGCGGCGGAGCCAAAAACATTCAGTACTTC
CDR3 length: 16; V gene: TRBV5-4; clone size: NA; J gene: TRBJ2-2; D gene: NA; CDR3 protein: CASSPALGRNTGELFF; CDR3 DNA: TGTGCCAGCAGCCCCGCCCTGGGCAGGAACACCGGGGAGCTGTTTTTT
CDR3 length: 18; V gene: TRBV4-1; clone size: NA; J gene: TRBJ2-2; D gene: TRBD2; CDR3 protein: CASSRRGGGEGGTGELFF; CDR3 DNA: TGCGCCAGCAGCCGGCGTGGGGGGGGAGAAGGTGGGACCGGGGAGCTGTTTTTT
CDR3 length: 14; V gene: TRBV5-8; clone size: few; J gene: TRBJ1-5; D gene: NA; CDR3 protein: CASSYIRDNQPQHF; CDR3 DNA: TGTGCCAGCAGCTACATAAGAGACAATCAGCCCCAGCATTTT
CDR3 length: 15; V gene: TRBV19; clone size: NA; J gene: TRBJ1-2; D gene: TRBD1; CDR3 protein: CASKATGEIFYGYTF; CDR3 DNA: TGTGCCAGTAAAGCGACAGGGGAAATCTTCTATGGCTACACCTTC
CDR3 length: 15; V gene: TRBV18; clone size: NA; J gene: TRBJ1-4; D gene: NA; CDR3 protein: CASSLQLVANEKLFF; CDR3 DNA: TGTGCCAGCTCCCTTCAACTGGTAGCTAATGAAAAACTGTTTTTT